This T cell receptor beta chain came from a study of blood T cells in healthy people across ages. Study-wide points: Unsorted PBMCs prevented conclusive naive versus antigen-experienced comparison.

A sample-barcoded 5' primer and a J-beta primer mix were used in a second PCR of roughly 6 to 11 cycles. One entry per CDR3 protein results from TCRdb running MiXCR on the 5' RACE reads. The sample carries approximately 1.5 million distinct CDR3 sequences, almost 35% recorded once. The CDR3 covers 18 residues. V dropped 0 bases and J dropped 2; count of bases not matched to a gene: 9. The germline gives CDR1 DFQATT, CDR2 SNEGSKA (reference sequence). The sample holds a few counts of this clonotype. The antigen is undetermined. The sample taken for sequencing was blood. The rearrangement joins TRBV20-1 to TRBJ2-5, with TRBD2 matching over 13 bases. This clonotype was obtained from a woman in her twenties or thirties in good health. This chain's CDR3 is CSARDPGTSGAIQETQYF. CDR3 DNA sequence: TGCAGTGCTAGAGATCCCGGGACTAGCGGGGCGATACAAGAGACCCAGTACTTC.